This TCR beta chain came from a study of PD-L1 blockade in urothelial cancer. Clones were sequenced by immunoSEQ multiplex PCR, and TCRdb holds only the in-frame ones, with some missing. The sample consists of around 1,800 clones, 33% of them appearing once. This clone was recorded a few times. The CDR3 has 14 residues. Germline CDR1 MNHGY, CDR2 SAAAGT. The germline V and J ends were trimmed by 4 bases and 1 base, with 10 bases remaining between them. The TCR originated in a man aged 55 to 69 with urothelial cancer. The sample was tumor tissue, taken before atezolizumab (anti-PD-L1) treatment. The chain links TRBV6-8 to TRBJ2-5; no firm D call. The CDR3 DNA follows: TGTGCCAGCAGTTCTGTGGCGGTCCAAGAGACCCAGTACTTC. It is translated as CASSSVAVQETQYF.